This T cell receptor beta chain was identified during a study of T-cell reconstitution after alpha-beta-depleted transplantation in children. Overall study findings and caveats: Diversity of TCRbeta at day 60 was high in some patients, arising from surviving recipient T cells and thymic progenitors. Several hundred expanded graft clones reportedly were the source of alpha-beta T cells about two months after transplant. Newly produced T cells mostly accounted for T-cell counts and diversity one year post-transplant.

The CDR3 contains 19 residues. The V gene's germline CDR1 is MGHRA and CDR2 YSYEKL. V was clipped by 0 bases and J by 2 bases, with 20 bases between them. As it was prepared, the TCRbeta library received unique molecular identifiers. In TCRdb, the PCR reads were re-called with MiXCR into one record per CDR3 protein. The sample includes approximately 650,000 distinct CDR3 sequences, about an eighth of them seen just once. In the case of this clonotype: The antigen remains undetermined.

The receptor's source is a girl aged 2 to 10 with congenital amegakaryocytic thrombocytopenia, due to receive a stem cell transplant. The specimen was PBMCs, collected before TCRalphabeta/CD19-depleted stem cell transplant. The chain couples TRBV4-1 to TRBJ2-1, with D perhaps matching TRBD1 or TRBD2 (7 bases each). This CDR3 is CASSQEGTAWTRTYNEQFF. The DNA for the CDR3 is TGCGCCAGCAGCCAAGAAGGGACAGCCTGGACTAGGACCTACAATGAGCAGTTCTTC.